The present T cell receptor (beta chain) was sequenced within a study of blood T cells in healthy people across ages. Combining a sample-barcoded 5' primer with a J-beta primer mix, a second PCR ran for about 7 to 11 cycles. TCRdb re-derived calls from the 5' RACE reads in MiXCR, one entry per CDR3 protein. The table lists about 690,000 distinct CDR3 sequences, approximately 40% of them singletons, with around 30% in the top ten. As to this clonotype: A much larger clone lies one base from this, so it may be a read error.

Germline CDR1 and CDR2: SGHRS and YFSETQ. The CDR3 length is 17 residues. The V and J ends lost 0 bases and 1 base, in that order; junction bases with no gene match: 7. This receptor was obtained from a man older than 75 in good health. Sequencing used blood. This chain joins TRBV5-1 and TRBJ1-2; 9 positions match TRBD1. CDR3 sequence: CASSLARDRDFNYGYTF. The DNA for the CDR3 is TGCGCCAGCAGCTTGGCTCGGGACAGGGACTTTAACTATGGCTACACCTTC.